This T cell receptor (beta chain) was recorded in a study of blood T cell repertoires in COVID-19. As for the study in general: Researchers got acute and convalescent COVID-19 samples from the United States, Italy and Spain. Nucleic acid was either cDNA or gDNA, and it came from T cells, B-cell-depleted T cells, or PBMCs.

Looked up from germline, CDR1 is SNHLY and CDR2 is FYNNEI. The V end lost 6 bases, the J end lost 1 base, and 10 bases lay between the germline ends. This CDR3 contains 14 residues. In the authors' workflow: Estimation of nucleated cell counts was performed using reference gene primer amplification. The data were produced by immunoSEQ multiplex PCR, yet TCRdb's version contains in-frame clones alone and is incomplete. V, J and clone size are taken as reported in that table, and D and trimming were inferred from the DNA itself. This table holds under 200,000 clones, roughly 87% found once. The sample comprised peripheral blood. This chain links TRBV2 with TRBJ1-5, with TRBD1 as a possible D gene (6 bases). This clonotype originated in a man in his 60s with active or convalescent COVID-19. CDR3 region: CASSIQGSNQPQHF. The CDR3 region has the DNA TGTGCCAGCAGCATTCAGGGGAGCAATCAGCCCCAGCATTTT.